Presented here are 15 T cell receptor beta chains from one specimen sequenced in a study of monozygotic twins with inflammatory bowel disease. TCRdb re-analyzed the 5' RACE reads; it lists each CDR3 protein once, without DNA. Here the sample table reports about 170,000 distinct CDR3 sequences. Sequencing input: blood. These receptors all stem from a human donor with ulcerative colitis or Crohn's disease, or a healthy co-twin of an affected twin (not recorded which).

The chain is built from TRBV7-9 and TRBJ2-2; TCRdb proposes TRBD1, but this gene call is untestable without DNA. Germline V gene sequence: CDR1 SEHNR, CDR2 FQNEAQ (reference sequence). CDR3 size: 15 residues. The CDR3 reads CASSRTGANTGELFF.

V gene TRBV24-1 combines with J gene TRBJ2-1; TCRdb reports TRBD1, a call that lacks DNA to check it against. This CDR3 has 16 amino acids. Germline V gene sequence: CDR1 KGHDR, CDR2 SFDVKD. CDR3 amino acids: CATSDRTGALHNEQFF.

The V call is TRBV4-3, the J call TRBJ1-5; the TCRdb call, TRBD1, lacks DNA for checking. Germline-derived CDR1 and CDR2 are LGHNA and YSLEER. This CDR3 contains 15 residues. CDR3 residues: CASSQDLGAGQPQHF.

The chain employs TRBV21-1 and TRBJ2-3; lacking DNA, the TRBD1 call made by TCRdb goes unchecked. TRBV21-1 constitutes a pseudogene. The CDR3 sequence is 16 residues long. CDR3 sequence reads: CASSKARMGASDTQYF.

V gene TRBV28 combines with J gene TRBJ2-1. From germline, CDR1 is MDHEN and CDR2 SYDVKM. The CDR3 has 15 amino acids. The CDR3 region is CASSLWRGSYNEQFF.

V and J are TRBV29-1 and TRBJ2-1; with no DNA, the TCRdb D assignment of TRBD1 cannot be verified. In germline, CDR1 is SQVTM, CDR2 ANQGSEA. The CDR3 consists of 14 residues. The CDR3 sequence is CSVEGEGSYNEQFF.

CDR3 in amino acids: CASSPPPEGGFTDTQYF. The chain employs TRBV16 and TRBJ2-3; the D gene TCRdb calls, TRBD1, cannot be checked with no DNA. Germline CDR1 is KGHSY and CDR2 is FQNENV. This CDR3 is built from 17 residues.

This chain links TRBV9 with TRBJ2-2. In germline, CDR1 is SGDLS, CDR2 YYNGEE. The CDR3 runs 12 residues. CDR3 in amino acids: CASNRNTGELFF.

This rearrangement joins TRBV12-3 or TRBV12-4 to TRBJ2-1; with no DNA, the TCRdb D assignment of TRBD2 cannot be verified. The CDR3 spans 18 residues. CDR3 amino acids: CASSSGTSGRGHYNEQFF.

The chain couples TRBV14 to TRBJ2-1. The CDR3 runs 14 residues. The germline CDR1 and CDR2 sequences are SGHDN and FVKESK. CDR3 amino acids: CASSRSVAYNEQFF.

This chain joins TRBV20-1 and TRBJ1-2; TCRdb calls TRBD1, which cannot be checked without DNA. The CDR3 length is 12 residues. From germline, CDR1 is DFQATT and CDR2 SNEGSKA (reference sequence). This CDR3 is CSAPQGGYGYTF.

The gene calls are TRBV18 and TRBJ1-5. CDR1 is KGHSH, CDR2 LQKENI, per germline. CDR3 size: 13 residues. The CDR3 spells CASSPSAGQPQHF.

The chain couples TRBV28 to TRBJ1-2; TCRdb selects TRBD1, and the lack of DNA leaves this call unchecked. CDR3 length: 14 amino acids. Germline CDR1 reads MDHEN; CDR2 reads SYDVKM. The CDR3 loop reads CASSSLKGGYGYTF.

The chain uses TRBV18 and TRBJ2-1; TCRdb calls TRBD2, which cannot be checked without DNA. The CDR3 runs 15 residues. Germline assignment: CDR1 KGHSH and CDR2 LQKENI. Here the CDR3 reads CASSPLAGIYNEQFF.

The V gene is TRBV27, the J gene TRBJ2-6; the D gene TCRdb calls, TRBD1, cannot be checked with no DNA. This CDR3 contains 16 residues. CDR1 is MNHEY, CDR2 SMNVEV, per germline (reference sequence). This CDR3 reads CASSGSGGSGANVLTF. Using reference TRBV27 and TRBJ2-6 for the parts outside the CDR3, the full variable domain is EAQVTQNPRYLITVTGKKLTVTCSQNMNHEYMSWYRQDPGLGLRQIYYSMNVEVTDKGDVPEGYKVSRKEKRNFPLILESPSPNQTSLYFCASSGSGGSGANVLTFGAGSRLTVL.